A single sample is the source of the 31 T cell receptor beta chains below, sequenced in a study of regulatory T cells in long-lasting Graves disease. Described time point: persistent/refractory GD, antithyroid drugs over 5 years with positive TRAb. Construction of the TCR library relied on RNA isolated from PBMCs. For TCR beta, libraries came from iRepertoire HTBI primers and Arm-PCR of CDR3 regions. MiXCR, applied by TCRdb to the multiplex PCR reads, yields one record per CDR3 protein. Of 300,000 to 350,000 distinct CDR3 sequences in the sample, 15% to 20% are singletons; the top ten hold 29%. The starting material was peripheral blood mononuclear cells (PBMCs), obtained when the disease was refractory, from a patient treated with antithyroid drugs. Receptor source: a female donor with Graves disease.

This clonotype was detected only a few times. The chain recombines TRBV6-1 with TRBJ2-2; TRBD2 agrees at 7 bases. The V and J ends lost 2 bases and 1 base, in that order; junction bases with no gene match: 7. Germline V lookup: CDR1 MNHNS, CDR2 SASEGT. The CDR3 covers 17 residues. CDR3 in amino acids: CASSEWLAVLNTGELFF. The CDR3 coding sequence is TGTGCCAGCAGTGAATGGCTAGCGGTCCTGAACACCGGGGAGCTGTTTTTT.

This chain connects TRBV27 to TRBJ2-1; D ambiguous. Germline V lookup: CDR1 MNHEY, CDR2 SMNVEV (reference sequence). CDR3 length: 13 amino acids. With 4 bases removed from V and 7 bases from J, the gap between germline ends came to 11 bases. CDR3 sequence (DNA): TGTGCCAGCAGTTCTAACCGGAGAAATGAGCAGTTCTTC. This sequence encodes CASSSNRRNEQFF.

The V call is TRBV2, the J call TRBJ2-1; 7 nucleotides match TRBD1. The germline gives CDR1 SNHLY, CDR2 FYNNEI. J lost 7 bases, V lost 6 bases, and 9 bases had no gene match. The CDR3 is made up of 14 amino acids. In DNA, the CDR3 is TGTGCCAGCAGCGAGGGGACAGTAAAGAATGAGCAGTTCTTC. Its protein product is CASSEGTVKNEQFF.

This clonotype came up many times. V and J are TRBV6-1 and TRBJ1-1; TRBD1 might be the D (5 bases). Looked up from germline, CDR1 is MNHNS and CDR2 is SASEGT. There are 13 residues in the CDR3. V was pared by 7 bases and J by 4 bases, with 13 bases between. The CDR3: CASNPRGSTEAFF. CDR3 sequence (DNA): TGTGCCAGCAACCCTAGGGGTAGCACTGAAGCTTTCTTT.

The chain carries TRBV6-1 and TRBJ1-2; TRBD1 agrees at 7 bases. The germline V gene encodes CDR1 MNHNS and CDR2 SASEGT. The CDR3 sequence is 16 residues long. V shed 6 bases, J shed 4 bases, and the junction held 14 bases outside the gene matches. The CDR3 protein is CASSPPASPGGYGYTF. The CDR3 region has the DNA TGTGCCAGCAGCCCACCCGCGTCTCCAGGGGGCTATGGCTACACCTTC.

This clonotype has a handful of counts. The genes are TRBV5-1 and TRBJ1-1; no definite D call. V dropped 2 bases and J dropped 1 base, with 12 bases sitting between them. There are 15 residues in the CDR3. In germline, CDR1 is SGHRS, CDR2 YFSETQ. CDR3 amino acids: CASSLTTFENTEAFF. The CDR3 DNA sequence: TGCGCCAGCAGCTTAACGACATTTGAGAACACTGAAGCTTTCTTT.

The genes are TRBV18 and TRBJ2-7; D not resolved. Germline V gives CDR1 KGHSH, CDR2 LQKENI. V lost 3 bases and J 2 bases, leaving 11 bases between the germline ends. The CDR3 length is 14 residues. DNA of the CDR3: TGTGCCAGCTCACCCCAAGGTGGTACCTACGAGCAGTACTTC. This encodes CASSPQGGTYEQYF. Complete variable domain (other parts from reference TRBV18 and TRBJ2-7): NAGVMQNPRHLVRRRGQEARLRCSPMKGHSHVYWYRQLPEEGLKFMVYLQKENIIDESGMPKERFSAEFPKEGPSILRIQQVVRGDSAAYFCASSPQGGTYEQYFGPGTRLTVT.

This clonotype has only a few counts. V and J are TRBV4-1 and TRBJ2-6, with D possibly being TRBD1 (5 bases). CDR3 length: 19 amino acids. V dropped 1 base and J dropped 4 bases, with 20 bases sitting between them. CDR1 and CDR2 from the germline V gene are MGHRA and YSYEKL. The CDR3 region has the DNA TGCGCCAGCAGCCAAGCCTACGCAGGGCCTCCGGTCGGGGCCAACGTCCTGACTTTC. It codes for CASSQAYAGPPVGANVLTF.

This clonotype has a handful of counts. This chain joins TRBV28 and TRBJ2-2; D uncertain. Deletions cut 7 bases from V and 0 bases from J, with 6 bases between. CDR1 and CDR2 from the germline V gene are MDHEN and SYDVKM. This CDR3 has 13 amino acids. The CDR3 coding sequence is TGTGCCAGCACCCCACCGAACACCGGGGAGCTGTTTTTT. Its protein product is CASTPPNTGELFF.

This clonotype was detected only a few times. The chain uses TRBV7-9 and TRBJ1-6, with D maybe TRBD1 (5 bases). CDR1 and CDR2 (germline): SEHNR, FQNEAQ (reference sequence). The V end was cut by 5 bases, the J end by 7 bases, with 18 bases between. The CDR3 is 16 residues long. The CDR3 bases are TGTGCCAGCAGCAGCGGTCAAGGGGCCCGGAATTCACCCCTCCACTTT. It is translated as CASSSGQGARNSPLHF. The full variable domain, with the rest looked up from reference TRBV7-9 and TRBJ1-6, is DTGVSQNPRHKITKRGQNVTFRCDPISEHNRLYWYRQTLGQGPEFLTYFQNEAQLEKSRLLSDRFSAERPKGSFSTLEIQRTEQGDSAMYLCASSSGQGARNSPLHFGNGTRLTVT.

CDR3 nucleotide sequence: TGCAGCGTTCGACAGGGTACCACTGGCACAGATACGCAGTATTTT. This gives the protein CSVRQGTTGTDTQYF. V usage is TRBV29-1 and J usage is TRBJ2-3; 7 bases align to TRBD1. The CDR3 runs 15 residues. The V and J ends lost 5 bases and 1 base, in that order; junction bases with no gene match: 9. Germline V lookup: CDR1 SQVTM, CDR2 ANQGSEA.

This clonotype was recorded at least ten times. This chain joins TRBV7-2 and TRBJ2-5, with 8 positions matching TRBD1. This CDR3 region has 13 residues. Germline lookup yields CDR1 SGHTA and CDR2 FQGNSA. V trimming: 0 bases; J trimming: 11 bases; junction bases outside the gene matches: 5. CDR3 DNA sequence: TGTGCCAGCAGCTTAGCTGAGGACAGGGTTCAGTACTTC. It yields the protein CASSLAEDRVQYF.

At least ten counts were recorded for this clonotype. The chain recombines TRBV11-2 with TRBJ2-6; the D gene is possibly TRBD1 (6 bases). The V gene's germline CDR1 is SGHAT and CDR2 FQNNGV. V lost 5 bases and J 4 bases, leaving 12 bases between the germline ends. The CDR3 runs 15 residues. CDR3 coding DNA: TGTGCCAGCAGCCCTTGGGGGCGCGGGGCCAACGTCCTGACTTTC. Translated, it gives CASSPWGRGANVLTF.

The rearrangement joins TRBV18 to TRBJ2-6; D perhaps matches TRBD2 (5 bases). Germline V lookup: CDR1 KGHSH, CDR2 LQKENI. The V end lost 6 bases, the J end lost 9 bases, and 9 bases lay between the germline ends. The CDR3 consists of 12 residues. The chain's CDR3 is CASSPRGNVLTF. DNA of the CDR3: TGTGCCAGCTCGCCCCGGGGCAACGTCCTGACTTTC.

A few counts support this clonotype. The chain employs TRBV7-9 and TRBJ2-7, with 12 bases fitting TRBD2. Per the germline V gene, CDR1 is SEHNR and CDR2 is FQNEAQ (reference sequence). CDR3 length: 16 residues. J was trimmed by 6 bases and V by 6 bases; bases with no gene match: 12. DNA of the CDR3: TGTGCCAGCAGTCCCACCCGACTAGCGGGAGCTCCCGAGCAGTACTTC. Protein: CASSPTRLAGAPEQYF.

This clonotype was seen many times. V is TRBV7-2 and J is TRBJ1-6; 12 positions match TRBD1. The CDR3 length is 15 residues. Per the germline V gene, CDR1 is SGHTA and CDR2 is FQGNSA. V shed 1 base and J 9 bases; nucleotides not matched to a gene: 1. CDR3 in amino acids: CASSLVGQGASPLHF. The DNA of the CDR3 is TGTGCCAGCAGCTTAGTGGGACAGGGGGCTTCACCCCTCCACTTT. The whole variable domain, remainder taken from reference TRBV7-2 and TRBJ1-6, is GAGVSQSPSNKVTEKGKDVELRCDPISGHTALYWYRQSLGQGLEFLIYFQGNSAPDKSGLPSDRFSAERTGGSVSTLTIQRTQQEDSAVYLCASSLVGQGASPLHFGNGTRLTVT.

This clonotype was picked up many times. The V call is TRBV7-2, the J call TRBJ2-7; 7 positions agree with TRBD2. Germline V gene lookup returns CDR1 SGHTA and CDR2 FQGNSA. This CDR3 is 14 amino acids long. Losses at the gene ends were 6 bases for V and 2 bases for J; bases not matched to a gene: 7. The CDR3 DNA reads as TGTGCCAGCAGTTCCCGGGACTACCCCTACGAGCAGTACTTC. Translation: CASSSRDYPYEQYF.

Remarks on this clonotype: A single base separates this from a much larger clone, so it may be a read error. The chain is built from TRBV6-9 and TRBJ2-7; TRBD2 matches 7 bases. There are 17 residues in the CDR3. Germline loops: CDR1 MNHGY, CDR2 SVAAGI. CDR3 nucleotide sequence: TGTGCCGGCAGTTACTCGAAAGCTTACGGCGGGAGTTACGAGCAGTACTTC. Its protein product is CAGSYSKAYGGSYEQYF.

This clonotype was detected many times. This sequence joins TRBV7-9 and TRBJ2-7; 9 positions agree with TRBD1. Germline-derived CDR1 and CDR2 are SEHNR and FQNEAQ (reference sequence). J was trimmed by 5 bases and V by 3 bases; bases with no gene match: 5. This CDR3 spans 14 amino acids. The CDR3 protein is CASSFRTGDHEQYF. The DNA of the CDR3 is TGTGCCAGCAGCTTCCGGACAGGGGACCACGAGCAGTACTTC.

This clonotype occurred a few times. V gene TRBV5-1 combines with J gene TRBJ1-2, with D unclear. This CDR3 region has 13 residues. The germline gives CDR1 SGHRS, CDR2 YFSETQ. V lost 1 base to trimming and J lost 2 bases, with 6 bases between them. The CDR3 DNA is TGCGCCAGCAGCTTGACAACAAACTATGGCTACACCTTC. Its protein product is CASSLTTNYGYTF.

This clonotype was seen only a few times. The chain carries TRBV6-5 and TRBJ2-5, with 9 bases that match TRBD2. The length of the CDR3 is 15 residues. Germline CDR1 MNHEY, CDR2 SVGAGI. V shed 2 bases and J 0 bases; nucleotides not matched to a gene: 1. CDR3 DNA: TGTGCCAGCAGTTACAGCGGGAGGTACCAAGAGACCCAGTACTTC. Amino acids: CASSYSGRYQETQYF.

This rearrangement joins TRBV20-1 to TRBJ2-7; D is uncertain. This CDR3 comprises 14 residues. Germline assignment: CDR1 DFQATT and CDR2 SNEGSKA (reference sequence). V was clipped by 3 bases and J by 5 bases, with 17 bases between them. The CDR3 DNA reads as TGCAGTGCTAGGAATAGTAACCTCCGGCACGAGCAGTACTTC. Translating gives CSARNSNLRHEQYF.

This clonotype was recorded many times. The chain is built from TRBV18 and TRBJ2-4; 15 bases are a match to TRBD2. V was pared by 3 bases and J by 7 bases, with 4 bases of the junction left unmatched. The CDR3 is 16 amino acids. CDR1 and CDR2 (germline): KGHSH, LQKENI. For the CDR3, the DNA is TGTGCCAGCTCACCCTCCGGACTAGCGGGAGGGAACATTCAGTACTTC. Protein: CASSPSGLAGGNIQYF.

The chain employs TRBV7-9 and TRBJ2-5, with D maybe TRBD1 (6 bases). Germline V gene data show CDR1 as SEHNR and CDR2 as FQNEAQ (reference sequence). CDR3 length: 16 amino acids. The V end lost 4 bases, the J end lost 4 bases, and 19 bases lay between the germline ends. DNA of the CDR3: TGTGCCAGCAGCTACAGGGTTATGAGGCTCCGAGAGACCCAGTACTTC. Protein: CASSYRVMRLRETQYF. Drawing the rest from reference TRBV7-9 and TRBJ2-5, the complete variable domain is DTGVSQNPRHKITKRGQNVTFRCDPISEHNRLYWYRQTLGQGPEFLTYFQNEAQLEKSRLLSDRFSAERPKGSFSTLEIQRTEQGDSAMYLCASSYRVMRLRETQYFGPGTRLLVL.

The V call is TRBV20-1, the J call TRBJ2-5, with D unclear. V was pared by 3 bases and J by 5 bases, with 10 bases between. CDR1 is DFQATT, CDR2 SNEGSKA, per germline (reference sequence). This CDR3 contains 12 residues. As DNA, the CDR3 is TGCAGTGCTAGGACACCTTGGGAGACCCAGTACTTC. This codes for CSARTPWETQYF.

The chain links TRBV25-1 to TRBJ2-7, with 7 positions matching TRBD1. This CDR3 region has 13 residues. The trim removed 6 bases at V and 7 bases at J, leaving 9 bases unmatched. From germline, CDR1 is MGHDK and CDR2 SYGVNS. CDR3 bases: TGTGCCAGCAGATCCACAGGGGTTCGAGAGCAGTACTTC. Encoded protein: CASRSTGVREQYF.

CDR3 in amino acids: CASSIKRSSGGTDTQYF. The CDR3 bases are TGTGCCAGTAGTATAAAGCGGTCTAGCGGGGGCACAGATACGCAGTATTTT. The chain uses TRBV19 and TRBJ2-3, with TRBD2 matching 9 bases. Germline V CDR1 and CDR2: LNHDA, SQIVND (reference sequence). Germline trimming cut 2 bases from V and 1 base from J; bases unmatched to any gene: 7. CDR3 length: 17 amino acids. Based on the CDR3 plus reference TRBV19 and TRBJ2-3, the full variable domain is DGGITQSPKYLFRKEGQNVTLSCEQNLNHDAMYWYRQDPGQGLRLIYYSQIVNDFQKGDIAEGYSVSREKKESFPLTVTSAQKNPTAFYLCASSIKRSSGGTDTQYFGPGTRLTVL.

This clonotype was found many times. The J gene is TRBJ2-5, the V gene TRBV11-2; D remains unclear. V was cut by 0 bases and J by 5 bases, with 16 bases left in between. The CDR3 is made up of 16 amino acids. Germline loops: CDR1 SGHAT, CDR2 FQNNGV. The DNA for the CDR3 is TGTGCCAGCAGCTTAGAGTGGCCAGCCTTCGGGGAGACCCAGTACTTC. It yields the protein CASSLEWPAFGETQYF.

This clonotype was seen a handful of times. V is TRBV30 and J is TRBJ2-4, with 7 positions matching TRBD2. Germline V gene lookup returns CDR1 GTSNPN and CDR2 SVGIG (reference sequence). CDR3 size: 16 residues. With V trimmed by 1 base and J by 0 bases, 6 bases remained unmatched. CDR3 in DNA: TGTGCCTGGAGTGAGCGGGGATTTTTAGCCAAAAACATTCAGTACTTC. This translates into CAWSERGFLAKNIQYF.

This clonotype was counted between two and nine times. The rearrangement uses TRBV29-1 and TRBJ1-4; perhaps TRBD1 as D (5 bases). CDR3 length: 14 residues. Germline assignment: CDR1 SQVTM and CDR2 ANQGSEA. V was shortened by 4 bases and J by 8 bases, with 17 bases between the two germline ends. This chain's CDR3 is CSVGVAGVGEKLFF. CDR3 sequence (DNA): TGCAGCGTTGGAGTGGCGGGGGTGGGGGAAAAACTGTTTTTT.

The table lists this clonotype with many counts. The chain links TRBV7-9 to TRBJ2-5; possibly TRBD1 or TRBD2 for D (5 bases each). Per the germline V gene, CDR1 is SEHNR and CDR2 is FQNEAQ (reference sequence). Trimming shortened V by 1 base and J by 4 bases, and 7 bases separated the two germline ends. The CDR3 totals 13 residues. The CDR3 protein is CASSLGGLETQYF. CDR3 bases: TGTGCCAGCAGCTTAGGGGGGTTAGAGACCCAGTACTTC.